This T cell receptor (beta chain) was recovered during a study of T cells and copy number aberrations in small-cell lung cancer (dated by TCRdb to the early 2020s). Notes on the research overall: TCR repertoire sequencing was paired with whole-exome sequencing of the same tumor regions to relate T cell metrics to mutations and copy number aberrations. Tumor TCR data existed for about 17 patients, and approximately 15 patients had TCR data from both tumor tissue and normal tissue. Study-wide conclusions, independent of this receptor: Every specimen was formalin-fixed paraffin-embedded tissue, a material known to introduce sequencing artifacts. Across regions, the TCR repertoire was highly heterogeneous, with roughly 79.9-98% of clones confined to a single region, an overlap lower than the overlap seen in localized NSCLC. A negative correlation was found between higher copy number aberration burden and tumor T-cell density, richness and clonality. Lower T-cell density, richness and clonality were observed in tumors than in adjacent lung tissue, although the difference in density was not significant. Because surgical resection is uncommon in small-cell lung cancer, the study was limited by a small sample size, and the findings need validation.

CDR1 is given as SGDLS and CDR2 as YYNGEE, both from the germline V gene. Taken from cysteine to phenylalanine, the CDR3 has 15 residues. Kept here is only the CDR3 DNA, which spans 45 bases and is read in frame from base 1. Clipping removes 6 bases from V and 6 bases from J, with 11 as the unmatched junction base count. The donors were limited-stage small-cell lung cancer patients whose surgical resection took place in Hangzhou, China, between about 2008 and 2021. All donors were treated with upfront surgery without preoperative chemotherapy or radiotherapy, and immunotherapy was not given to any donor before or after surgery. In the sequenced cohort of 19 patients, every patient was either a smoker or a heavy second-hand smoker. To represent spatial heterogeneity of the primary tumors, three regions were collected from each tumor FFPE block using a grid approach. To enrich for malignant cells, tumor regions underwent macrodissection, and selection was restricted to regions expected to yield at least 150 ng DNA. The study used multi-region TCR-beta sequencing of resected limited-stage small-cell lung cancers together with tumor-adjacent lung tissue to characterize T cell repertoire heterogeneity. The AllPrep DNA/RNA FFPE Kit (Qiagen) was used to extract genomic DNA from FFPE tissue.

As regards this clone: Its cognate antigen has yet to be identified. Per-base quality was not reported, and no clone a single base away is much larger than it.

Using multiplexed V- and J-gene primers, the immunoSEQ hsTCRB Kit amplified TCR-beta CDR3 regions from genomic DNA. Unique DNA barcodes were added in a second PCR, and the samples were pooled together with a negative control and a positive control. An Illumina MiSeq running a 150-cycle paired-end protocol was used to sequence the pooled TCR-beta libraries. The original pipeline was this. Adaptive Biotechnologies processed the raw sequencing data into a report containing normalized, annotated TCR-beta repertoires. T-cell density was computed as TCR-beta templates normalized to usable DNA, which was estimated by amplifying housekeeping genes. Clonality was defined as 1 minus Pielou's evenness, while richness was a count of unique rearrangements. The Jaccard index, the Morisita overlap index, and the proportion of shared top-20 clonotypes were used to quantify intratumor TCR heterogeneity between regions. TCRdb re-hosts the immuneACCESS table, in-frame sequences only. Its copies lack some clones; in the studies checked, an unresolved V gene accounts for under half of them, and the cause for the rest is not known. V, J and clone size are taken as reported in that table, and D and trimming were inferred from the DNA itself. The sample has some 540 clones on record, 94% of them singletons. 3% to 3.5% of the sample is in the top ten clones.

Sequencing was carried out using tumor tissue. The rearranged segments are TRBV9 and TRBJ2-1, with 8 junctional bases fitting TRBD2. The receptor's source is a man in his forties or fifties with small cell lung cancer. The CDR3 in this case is CASTPGLALGNEQFF. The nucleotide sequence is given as TGTGCCAGCACCCCCGGACTAGCTTTGGGCAATGAGCAGTTCTTC. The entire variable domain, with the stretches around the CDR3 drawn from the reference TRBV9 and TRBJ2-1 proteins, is DSGVTQTPKHLITATGQRVTLRCSPRSGDLSVYWYQQSLDQGLQFLIQYYNGEERAKGNILERFSAQQFPDLHSELNLSSLELGDSALYFCASTPGLALGNEQFFGPGTRLTVL.